This paragraph reports one TCR beta chain. The antigen remains unidentified. This sample was included in a study of T cell responses to AZD1222 COVID-19 vaccine. Findings and caveats of the study: Clonal diversity was possibly underestimated, and the donors were mostly white British, with more females.

Data came from immunoSEQ multiplex PCR; TCRdb stores just in-frame clones and leaves some out. The sample consists of about 120,000 clones, approximately 92% of them appearing once. Germline V lookup: CDR1 MDHEN, CDR2 SYDVKM. V was shortened by 11 bases and J by 0 bases, with 10 bases between the two germline ends. CDR3 length equals 13 residues. Source: peripheral blood, taken 28 days after the second dose of the MenACWY control vaccine. The V and J genes are TRBV28 and TRBJ2-2, with D perhaps being TRBD1 or TRBD2 (6 bases each). The clonotype was recovered from an adult who received the MenACWY meningococcal vaccine as a control. This chain's CDR3 is CASGAPNTGELFF. The CDR3 DNA follows: TGTGCCTCGGGGGCCCCGAACACCGGGGAGCTGTTTTTT.